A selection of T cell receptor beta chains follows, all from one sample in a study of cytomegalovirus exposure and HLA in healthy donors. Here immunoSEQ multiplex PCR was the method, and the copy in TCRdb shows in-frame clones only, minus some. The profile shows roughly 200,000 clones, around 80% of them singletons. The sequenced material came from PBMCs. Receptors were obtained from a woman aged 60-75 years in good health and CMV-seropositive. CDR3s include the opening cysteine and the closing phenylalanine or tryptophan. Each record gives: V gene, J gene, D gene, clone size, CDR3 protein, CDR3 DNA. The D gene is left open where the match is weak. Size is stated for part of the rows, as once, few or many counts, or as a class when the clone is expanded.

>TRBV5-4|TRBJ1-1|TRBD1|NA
CASSFGGTVTEAFF
TGTGCCAGCAGCTTTGGGGGGACAGTCACTGAAGCTTTCTTT
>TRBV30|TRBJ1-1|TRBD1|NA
CAWSPSRDRVKGAFF
TGTGCCTGGAGTCCTTCCCGGGACAGGGTGAAGGGGGCTTTCTTT
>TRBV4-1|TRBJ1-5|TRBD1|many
CASSHRDYGTGDQPQHF
TGCGCCAGCAGCCATAGAGACTATGGGACAGGGGATCAGCCCCAGCATTTT
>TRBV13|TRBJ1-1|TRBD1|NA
CASSLGDRGNTEAFF
TGTGCCAGCAGCTTAGGCGACAGGGGGAACACTGAAGCTTTCTTT
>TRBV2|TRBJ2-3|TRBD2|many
CASREREGWADTQYF
TGTGCCAGCAGGGAGCGGGAGGGGTGGGCAGATACGCAGTATTTT
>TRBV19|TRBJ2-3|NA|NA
CASSIFPSTDTQYF
TGTGCCAGTAGTATATTTCCCTCCACAGATACGCAGTATTTT
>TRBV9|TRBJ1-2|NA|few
CASSSNRGTGGYTF
TGTGCCAGCAGCTCGAATAGAGGAACGGGAGGCTACACCTTC
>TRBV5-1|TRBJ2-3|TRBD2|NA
CASSSQIQTSGRAMDTQYF
TGCGCCAGCAGCTCGCAGATACAGACTAGCGGGAGGGCTATGGATACGCAGTATTTT
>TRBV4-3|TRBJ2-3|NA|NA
CASSQVLTDTQYF
TGCGCCAGCAGCCAAGTCCTCACAGATACGCAGTATTTT
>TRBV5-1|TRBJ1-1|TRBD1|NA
CASSLGTGMTEAFF
TGCGCCAGCAGCTTGGGGACAGGGATGACTGAAGCTTTCTTT
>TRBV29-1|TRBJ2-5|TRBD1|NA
CSVPPTGGETQYF
TGCAGCGTTCCTCCGACAGGGGGAGAGACCCAGTACTTC
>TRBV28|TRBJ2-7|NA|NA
CASTENYEQYF
TGTGCCAGCACAGAAAACTACGAGCAGTACTTC
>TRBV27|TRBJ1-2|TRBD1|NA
CASRDRDYGYTF
TGTGCCTCCCGGGACAGGGACTATGGCTACACCTTC
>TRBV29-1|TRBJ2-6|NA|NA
CSVFRDTDSGANVLTF
TGCAGCGTGTTCCGGGACACAGACTCTGGGGCCAACGTCCTGACTTTC
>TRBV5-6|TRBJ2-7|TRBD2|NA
CASNPLAGAYEQYF
TGTGCCAGCAATCCCCTAGCGGGGGCCTACGAGCAGTACTTC
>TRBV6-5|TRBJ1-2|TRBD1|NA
CASSYGRDRHYGYTF
TGTGCCAGCAGTTACGGAAGGGACAGGCATTATGGCTACACCTTC
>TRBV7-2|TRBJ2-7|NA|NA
CASSQGAYEQYF
TGTGCCAGCAGCCAAGGGGCTTACGAGCAGTACTTC
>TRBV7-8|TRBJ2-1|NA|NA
CASSLAVQVTQFF
TGTGCCAGCAGCTTAGCCGTTCAGGTTACGCAGTTCTTC
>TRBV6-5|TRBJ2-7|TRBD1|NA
CASSPTTGYEQYF
TGTGCCAGCAGCCCCACGACAGGGTACGAGCAGTACTTC
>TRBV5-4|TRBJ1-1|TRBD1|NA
CASSSLGQGEGNTEAFF
TGTGCCAGCAGCTCTTTAGGACAGGGGGAAGGAAACACTGAAGCTTTCTTT
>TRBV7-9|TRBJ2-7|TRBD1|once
CSSRFGQGAYEQYF
TGTTCCAGCAGATTCGGACAGGGGGCCTACGAGCAGTACTTC
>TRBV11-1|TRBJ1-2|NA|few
CASSLAGQGSGYTF
TGTGCCAGCAGCTTAGCGGGGCAGGGGTCCGGCTACACCTTC
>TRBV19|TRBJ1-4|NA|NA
CASRREKLFF
TGTGCCAGCAGGCGTGAAAAACTGTTTTTT
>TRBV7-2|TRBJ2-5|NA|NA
CASSSGRRETQYF
TGTGCCAGCAGCTCGGGTAGGAGAGAGACCCAGTACTTC
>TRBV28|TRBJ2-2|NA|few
CASSPNFLTGELFF
TGTGCCAGCAGTCCCAATTTTTTGACCGGGGAGCTGTTTTTT
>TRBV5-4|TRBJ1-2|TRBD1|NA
CASSRQGARGYTF
TGTGCCAGCAGTCGTCAGGGGGCGCGTGGCTACACCTTC
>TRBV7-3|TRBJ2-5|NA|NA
CASSLTIKETQYF
TGTGCCAGCAGCTTAACAATAAAAGAGACCCAGTACTTC
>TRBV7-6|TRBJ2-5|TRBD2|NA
CASQPGGGAGTQYF
TGTGCCAGCCAGCCCGGCGGGGGGGCAGGGACCCAGTACTTC
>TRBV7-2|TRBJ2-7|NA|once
CASSLGVQTYEQYF
TGTGCCAGCAGCTTAGGTGTTCAGACCTACGAGCAGTACTTC
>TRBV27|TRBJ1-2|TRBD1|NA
CASRKGQTLNYGYTF
TGTGCCAGCCGGAAGGGACAGACCCTTAACTATGGCTACACCTTC
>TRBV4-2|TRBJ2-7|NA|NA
CASSPGSSYEQYF
TGTGCCAGCAGCCCGGGTAGCTCCTACGAGCAGTACTTC
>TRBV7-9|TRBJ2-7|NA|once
CASSLEGVRSYEQYF
TGTGCCAGCAGCTTAGAGGGGGTCCGCTCCTACGAGCAGTACTTC
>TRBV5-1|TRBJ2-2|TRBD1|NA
CASSVGQDANTGELFF
TGCGCCAGCAGCGTGGGACAGGACGCGAACACCGGGGAGCTGTTTTTT
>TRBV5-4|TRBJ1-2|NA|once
CASSLVLAGLLANYGYTF
TGTGCCAGCAGCTTGGTCTTGGCAGGGTTATTAGCTAACTATGGCTACACCTTC
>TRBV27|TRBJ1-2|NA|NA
CASSKRGYRDGYTF
TGTGCCAGCAGTAAAAGGGGGTATCGGGATGGCTACACCTTC
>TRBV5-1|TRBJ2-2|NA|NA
CASSRSPDRSNTGELFF
TGCGCCAGCAGCCGCTCGCCCGACAGATCGAACACCGGGGAGCTGTTTTTT
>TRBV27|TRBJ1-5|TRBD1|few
CASSMGTGTDQPQHF
TGTGCCAGCAGTATGGGGACAGGGACCGATCAGCCCCAGCATTTT
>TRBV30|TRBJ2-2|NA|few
CAWKRVTGELFF
TGTGCCTGGAAACGGGTAACCGGGGAGCTGTTTTTT